Included here is one TCR beta chain sequence, with context. Its matching antigen is unknown. The V and J ends lost 3 bases and 7 bases, in that order; junction bases with no gene match: 7. Germline assignment: CDR1 MGHRA and CDR2 YSYEKL. This CDR3 is 15 amino acids long. TCR beta sequencing was performed on blood CD8+ and CD4+ T cells. TEMRA cells were FACS-enriched, while CD8+ and CD4+ T cells were negatively isolated. The RNA, roughly 0.45 to 1 ug, was put through reverse transcription using random hexamers. TCRdb used MiXCR to reprocess the immunoSEQ multiplex PCR reads, holding one entry per CDR3 protein. The sample holds hundreds of thousands of distinct CDR3 sequences, 89% seen once. The sample originates from a study of CD8 T cells in Susac syndrome. Broader study findings: The study conceded that relatively few individuals underwent its TCR sequencing and HLA analysis.

The J gene is TRBJ2-3, the V gene TRBV4-1; 10 bases match TRBD2. The sample was CD8+ T cells from PBMCs. This sequence was found in a human donor with multiple sclerosis. The CDR3 coding sequence is TGCGCCAGCAGCCAGGAGTTGGGACTAGCGAATACGCAGTATTTT. Protein: CASSQELGLANTQYF.